These 10 T cell receptor beta chains were all obtained from the same sample, sequenced in a study of blood T cell repertoires in COVID-19. This table comes from immunoSEQ multiplex PCR, and its TCRdb copy is limited to in-frame clones, with some not included. The sample gives about 140,000 clones, around 86% of which show up once; roughly two fifths is in the top ten. Sample: peripheral blood. Receptor source: a man aged 45 to 65 who had recovered from COVID-19.

This clone has only a few counts. The chain links TRBV5-1 to TRBJ2-1; 11 bases line up with TRBD2. Trimming took 4 bases from V and 6 from J; bases not matched to a gene: 6. This CDR3 comprises 15 residues. Germline assignment: CDR1 SGHRS and CDR2 YFSETQ. CDR3 sequence reads: CASSLGLAAFNEQFF. CDR3 DNA sequence: TGCGCCAGCAGCCTGGGACTAGCGGCCTTCAATGAGCAGTTCTTC.

This chain links TRBV4-1 with TRBJ1-4, with 9 bases fitting TRBD1. This CDR3 has 16 amino acids. Germline CDR1 MGHRA, CDR2 YSYEKL. Germline trimming cut 0 bases from V and 8 bases from J; bases unmatched to any gene: 7. CDR3 nucleotide sequence: TGCGCCAGCAGCCAAGAGGGGACAGGGTTCAGGGAAAAACTGTTTTTT. Translated: CASSQEGTGFREKLFF.

With respect to this clone: A junction boundary mismatches the germline segment, possibly from a read error. V usage is TRBV19 and J usage is TRBJ2-1, with TRBD1 identical over 10 bases. Germline lookup yields CDR1 LNHDA and CDR2 SQIVND (reference sequence). The CDR3 consists of 15 residues. CDR3 amino acids: CASRIGQGAYNEQFF. CDR3 bases: TGTGCCAGTAGGATAGGACAGGGGGCCTACAATGAGCAGTTCTTC.

The V call is TRBV11-2, the J call TRBJ2-7, with 7 nucleotides matching TRBD1. CDR1 and CDR2 (germline): SGHAT, FQNNGV. With 0 bases clipped from V and 3 bases from J, the junction kept 5 bases outside the gene matches. This CDR3 has 15 residues. This chain's CDR3 is CASSLDRTGVYEQYF. CDR3 DNA sequence: TGTGCCAGCAGCTTAGATCGGACAGGAGTCTACGAGCAGTACTTC.

The V gene is TRBV9, the J gene TRBJ1-6; 9 bases agree with TRBD1. With V trimmed by 0 bases and J by 7 bases, 2 bases remained unmatched. Per the germline V gene, CDR1 is SGDLS and CDR2 is YYNGEE. CDR3 length: 15 residues. CDR3 bases: TGTGCCAGCAGCGTAGAGACAGGGGGAAATTCACCCCTCCACTTT. It specifies CASSVETGGNSPLHF.

The chain recombines TRBV18 with TRBJ2-2; 7 bases line up with TRBD1. Looked up from germline, CDR1 is KGHSH and CDR2 is LQKENI. J was trimmed by 7 bases and V by 4 bases; bases with no gene match: 6. This CDR3 has 14 amino acids. The CDR3, as DNA: TGTGCCAGCTCACGACCCGGGACAGACGGGGAGCTGTTTTTT. Translation gives CASSRPGTDGELFF.

The chain couples TRBV10-3 to TRBJ1-2, with D perhaps TRBD1 (5 bases). Per the germline V gene, CDR1 is ENHRY and CDR2 is SYGVKD. The CDR3 is 13 amino acids. V dropped 2 bases and J dropped 8 bases, with 12 bases sitting between them. For the CDR3, the DNA is TGTGCCATCAGTGAGGGGGACTTTCAAGGCTACACCTTC. This codes for CAISEGDFQGYTF.

V is TRBV5-1 and J is TRBJ1-6; TRBD1 might be the D (6 bases). CDR1 is SGHRS and CDR2 is YFSETQ in the germline V gene. V dropped 0 bases and J dropped 5 bases, with 9 bases sitting between them. The CDR3 totals 15 residues. DNA of the CDR3: TGCGCCAGCAGCTTGGAGGCAGGGGATAATTCACCCCTCCACTTT. Translating gives CASSLEAGDNSPLHF.

The V and J genes are TRBV14 and TRBJ2-7; D is perhaps TRBD2 (7 bases). V lost 3 bases, J lost 5 bases, and 20 bases lay in between. This CDR3 comprises 16 residues. Germline CDR1 reads SGHDN; CDR2 reads FVKESK. The CDR3 loop reads CASSQKGGRMLDEQYF. CDR3 DNA sequence: TGTGCCAGCAGCCAGAAGGGGGGGCGTATGCTGGACGAGCAGTACTTC.

CDR3 in DNA: TGTGCCAGCAGAACAGGGGTTCTAAGCTACACCTTC. Translation: CASRTGVLSYTF. This chain joins TRBV6-5 and TRBJ1-2; 7 bases map to TRBD1. The J segment lost 9 bases and the V segment lost 6 bases, leaving 7 bases of the junction unmatched. The CDR3 loop spans 12 amino acids. CDR1 MNHEY and CDR2 SVGAGI come from the germline V gene.